Included here is one TCR beta chain sequence, with context. These data are taken from a study of blood T cell repertoires in COVID-19. Study context: The origin of the acute and convalescent COVID-19 samples was the United States, Italy and Spain. PBMCs, B-cell-depleted T cells, or T cells were the source of the cDNA or gDNA that made up the material.

As processed by the authors: Estimation of nucleated cell counts was performed using reference gene primer amplification. The protocol was immunoSEQ multiplex PCR, while the TCRdb copy is restricted to in-frame clones and leaves out a portion. V and J calls plus clone size are reproduced from that table; the DNA served to infer D and trimming. The sample has about 100,000 clones, around four fifths seen once. The clonotype was recovered from a man in his fifties or sixties with acute or convalescent COVID-19. The specimen was peripheral blood.

The CDR3 loop reads CASSLMRTGGNDEQFF. The CDR3 DNA follows: TGTGCCAGCAGCTTAATGAGGACAGGGGGTAATGATGAGCAGTTCTTC. The J gene is TRBJ2-1, the V gene TRBV7-3; 10 positions match TRBD1. J gave up 8 bases and V 1 base, and 8 bases lay outside the gene matches. This CDR3 has 16 amino acids. Looked up from germline, CDR1 is SGHTA and CDR2 is FQGTGA. The full variable domain, rest sourced from reference TRBV7-3 and TRBJ2-1, is GAGVSQTPSNKVTEKGKYVELRCDPISGHTALYWYRQSLGQGPEFLIYFQGTGAADDSGLPNDRFFAVRPEGSVSTLKIQRTERGDSAVYLCASSLMRTGGNDEQFFGPGTRLTVL.